This TCR beta chain was observed in a study of quantifying T cell responses using KT2 cells. Study-wide background: TCR alpha and beta constant-region primers primed reverse transcription of RNA. Estimated efficiency of the T4 ligation step was above 8% under optimum conditions. A predetermined fluorescence threshold ended the second PCR, run as a qPCR.

Study-wide points: Detection of KT2 sequences held at the lowest tested level, about one cell per 100,000 PBMC.

Concerning this clonotype itself: As yet, its antigen is unknown.

CDR1 is MNHEY, CDR2 SVGEGT, per germline. There are 15 residues in the CDR3. V was pared by 6 bases and J by 0 bases, with 11 bases between. The cDNA 3' end received a ligated oligonucleotide with a UMI. An equimolar mix of RC1.1 and RC1.2 primed the beta chain across TRBC1 and TRBC2. From the UMI-ligation and nested PCR reads, TCRdb called clonotypes with MiXCR, one entry per CDR3 protein. Here the sample spans 25,000 to 35,000 distinct CDR3 sequences, about 7.1% being singletons. The V and J genes are TRBV6-2 or TRBV6-3 and TRBJ2-2, with D possibly matching TRBD1 (6 bases). This receptor was identified in a human donor. Sequencing was done on a sample of PBMCs spiked with cells of the T cell clone KT2. CDR3 DNA: TGTGCCAGCAGCCAGGACAGACCGAACACCGGGGAGCTGTTTTTT. This codes for CASSQDRPNTGELFF.